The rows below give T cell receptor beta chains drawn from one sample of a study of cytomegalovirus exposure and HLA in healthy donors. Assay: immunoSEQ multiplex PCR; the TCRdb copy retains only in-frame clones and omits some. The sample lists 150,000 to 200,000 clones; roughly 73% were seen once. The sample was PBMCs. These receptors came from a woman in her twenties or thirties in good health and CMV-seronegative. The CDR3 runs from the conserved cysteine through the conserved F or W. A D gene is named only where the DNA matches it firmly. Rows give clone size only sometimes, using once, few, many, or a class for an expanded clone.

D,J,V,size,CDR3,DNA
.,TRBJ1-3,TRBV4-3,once,CASSQEWADSGNTIYF,TGCGCCAGCAGCCAAGAATGGGCAGACTCTGGAAACACCATATATTTT
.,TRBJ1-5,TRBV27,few,CASSLATNQPQHF,TGTGCCAGCAGTTTAGCTACGAATCAGCCCCAGCATTTT
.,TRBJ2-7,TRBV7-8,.,CASSLFRGPSYEQYF,TGTGCCAGCAGCTTATTCAGGGGACCGTCCTACGAGCAGTACTTC
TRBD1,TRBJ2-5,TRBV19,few,CASSQPGTGGGGETQYF,TGTGCCAGTAGCCAGCCCGGGACAGGGGGCGGTGGAGAGACCCAGTACTTC
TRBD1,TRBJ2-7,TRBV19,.,CASSPYSGTDYSYEQYF,TGTGCCAGTAGTCCCTACTCCGGGACAGATTACTCCTACGAGCAGTACTTC
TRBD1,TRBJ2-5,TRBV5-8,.,CASSLCVGTFGTGGGETQYF,TGTGCCAGCAGCTTGTGCGTGGGAACATTCGGGACAGGGGGCGGGGAGACCCAGTACTTC
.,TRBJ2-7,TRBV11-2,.,CASSLRSREQYF,TGTGCCAGCAGCTTACGCAGTCGCGAGCAGTACTTC
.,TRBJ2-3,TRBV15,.,CATSSNTGIRDTQYF,TGTGCCACCAGCAGTAATACAGGGATTAGAGATACGCAGTATTTT
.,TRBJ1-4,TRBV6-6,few,CASSRRATNEKLFF,TGTGCCAGCAGTCGCAGGGCGACTAATGAAAAACTGTTTTTT
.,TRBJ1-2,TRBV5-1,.,CASSLDPAANYGYTF,TGCGCCAGCAGCTTGGACCCGGCGGCCAACTATGGCTACACCTTC
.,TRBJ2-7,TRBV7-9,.,CASSLTNLAGEQYF,TGTGCCAGCAGCTTGACAAACCTAGCAGGCGAGCAGTACTTC
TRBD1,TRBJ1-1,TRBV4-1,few,CASSQEVAGTENTEAFF,TGCGCCAGCAGCCAAGAAGTAGCCGGGACAGAAAACACTGAAGCTTTCTTT
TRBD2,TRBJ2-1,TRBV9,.,CASSAGLAGVQHEQFF,TGTGCCAGCAGCGCCGGACTAGCGGGGGTACAGCATGAGCAGTTCTTC
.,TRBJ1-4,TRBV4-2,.,CASSQDRRGGSWTNEKLFF,TGTGCCAGCAGCCAAGATCGGCGGGGCGGTTCTTGGACTAATGAAAAACTGTTTTTT
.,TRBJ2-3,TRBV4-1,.,CASSPFSTDTQYF,TGCGCCAGCAGCCCCTTCAGCACAGATACGCAGTATTTT
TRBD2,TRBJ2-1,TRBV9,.,CASSVSTTGTSGRSEQFF,TGTGCCAGCAGCGTCTCCACCACCGGGACTAGCGGGAGGTCTGAGCAGTTCTTC
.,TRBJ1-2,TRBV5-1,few,CASSLPGGSGYTF,TGCGCCAGCAGCCTCCCGGGAGGGTCCGGCTACACCTTC
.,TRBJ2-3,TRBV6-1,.,CASSEFPNTDTQYF,TGTGCCAGCAGTGAATTCCCTAACACAGATACGCAGTATTTT
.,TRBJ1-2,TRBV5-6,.,CASSLIGANYGYTF,TGTGCCAGCAGCTTAATCGGGGCTAACTATGGCTACACCTTC
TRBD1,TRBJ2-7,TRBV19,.,CASSLQGLMREQYF,TGTGCCAGTAGTCTACAGGGGCTCATGAGAGAGCAGTACTTC
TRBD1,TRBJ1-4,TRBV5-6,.,CASSPQGAYGKLFF,TGTGCCAGCAGCCCACAGGGGGCTTACGGAAAACTGTTTTTT
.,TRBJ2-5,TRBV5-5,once,CASSLFAAQYF,TGTGCCAGCAGCCTCTTTGCGGCCCAGTACTTC
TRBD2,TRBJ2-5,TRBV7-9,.,CASSLVREGQETQYF,TGTGCCAGCAGCTTAGTTCGGGAGGGCCAAGAGACCCAGTACTTC
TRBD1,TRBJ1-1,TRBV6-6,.,CASSLTGWNTEAFF,TGTGCCAGCAGTTTGACAGGGTGGAACACTGAAGCTTTCTTT
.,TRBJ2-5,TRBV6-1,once,CASSESSGSHETQYF,TGTGCCAGCAGTGAGTCGTCCGGGTCCCACGAGACCCAGTACTTC
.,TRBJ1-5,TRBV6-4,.,CASSEAANQPQHF,TGTGCCAGCAGTGAGGCAGCGAATCAGCCCCAGCATTTT
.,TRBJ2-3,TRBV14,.,CASSQVITSTDTQYF,TGTGCCAGCAGCCAAGTAATCACTAGCACAGATACGCAGTATTTT
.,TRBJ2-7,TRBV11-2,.,CASRDYMTSYEQYF,TGTGCCAGCAGGGATTATATGACTTCCTACGAGCAGTACTTC
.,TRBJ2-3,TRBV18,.,CASSPLGQGGITDTQYF,TGTGCCAGCTCACCACTAGGACAGGGAGGGATCACAGATACGCAGTATTTT
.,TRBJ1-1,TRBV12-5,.,CASGLVHGRLITNTEAFF,TGTGCTAGTGGTTTGGTACATGGCAGGCTCATTACGAACACTGAAGCTTTCTTT
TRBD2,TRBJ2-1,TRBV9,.,CASSVAGGVGNEQFF,TGTGCCAGCAGCGTAGCGGGGGGTGTGGGGAATGAGCAGTTCTTC
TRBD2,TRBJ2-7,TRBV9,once,CASSASGMGTYEQYF,TGTGCCAGCAGCGCTAGCGGGATGGGGACCTACGAGCAGTACTTC
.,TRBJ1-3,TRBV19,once,CASSMPGVNTIYF,TGTGCCAGTAGTATGCCCGGGGTTAACACCATATATTTT
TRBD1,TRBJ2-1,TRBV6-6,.,CASSSGGTGSPVRFF,TGTGCCAGCAGCTCCGGCGGGACAGGGAGCCCCGTGCGGTTCTTC
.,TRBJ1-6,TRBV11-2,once,CASSLPGSSPLHF,TGTGCCAGCAGCTTACCAGGAAGTTCACCCCTCCACTTT
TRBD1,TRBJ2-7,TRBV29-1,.,CSVGGQGTFSYEQYF,TGCAGCGTTGGGGGACAGGGGACCTTCTCCTACGAGCAGTACTTC
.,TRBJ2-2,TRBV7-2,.,CASSLGGGIGELFF,TGTGCCAGCAGCTTGGGAGGGGGTATAGGGGAGCTGTTTTTT
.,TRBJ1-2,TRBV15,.,CATSRGRGWGYTF,TGTGCCACCAGCAGAGGTAGAGGGTGGGGCTACACCTTC
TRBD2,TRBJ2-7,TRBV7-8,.,CASSLGSGGKYEQYF,TGTGCCAGCAGCTTAGGCTCGGGGGGGAAATACGAGCAGTACTTC
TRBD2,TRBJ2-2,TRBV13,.,CASGLGLAGVTGELFF,TGTGCCAGCGGGCTGGGACTAGCGGGGGTCACCGGGGAGCTGTTTTTT
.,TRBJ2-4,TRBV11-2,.,CASSLGQLKNIQYF,TGTGCCAGCAGCTTAGGACAGTTAAAAAACATTCAGTACTTC
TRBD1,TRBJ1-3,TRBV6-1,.,CASNLGQQNTIYF,TGTGCCAGCAATCTGGGACAGCAGAACACCATATATTTT
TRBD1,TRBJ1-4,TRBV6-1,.,CASSDRDRNEKLFF,TGTGCCAGCAGTGACCGGGACAGAAATGAAAAACTGTTTTTT
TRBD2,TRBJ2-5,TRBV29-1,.,CSVEASGGETQYF,TGCAGCGTTGAGGCTAGCGGGGGCGAGACCCAGTACTTC
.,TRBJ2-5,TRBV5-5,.,CASSTSKETQYF,TGTGCCAGCAGCACTAGTAAAGAGACCCAGTACTTC
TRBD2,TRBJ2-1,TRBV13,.,CASSLVGGRVSYNEQFF,TGTGCCAGCAGCTTAGTGGGCGGGAGAGTGTCATACAATGAGCAGTTCTTC
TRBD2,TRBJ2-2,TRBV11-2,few,CASSLTSSHTGELFF,TGTGCCAGCAGCTTGACTAGCTCCCACACCGGGGAGCTGTTTTTT